This TCR beta chain was sequenced for a study of control samples from healthy donors and cancer patients. CDR3 length equals 14 residues. The ends were cut back, 3 bases at V and 1 base at J, with 8 bases in the middle. Germline V gives CDR1 SGHAT, CDR2 FQNNGV. TCRdb's table, derived via immunoSEQ multiplex PCR, lists solely in-frame clones and lacks some. The sample contains over 110,000 clones, around 85% of which appear only once. The chain joins TRBV11-2 to TRBJ2-3, with D uncertain. The sequenced sample was blood. This receptor was identified in a woman aged 30 to 39 in good health. For the CDR3, the DNA is TGTGCCAGCAGCTTGGACCGGGGCACAGATACGCAGTATTTT. This translates into CASSLDRGTDTQYF. Supplemented by reference TRBV11-2 and TRBJ2-3, the full variable domain reads EAGVAQSPRYKIIEKRQSVAFWCNPISGHATLYWYQQILGQGPKLLIQFQNNGVVDDSQLPKDRFSAERLKGVDSTLKIQPAKLEDSAVYLCASSLDRGTDTQYFGPGTRLTVL.